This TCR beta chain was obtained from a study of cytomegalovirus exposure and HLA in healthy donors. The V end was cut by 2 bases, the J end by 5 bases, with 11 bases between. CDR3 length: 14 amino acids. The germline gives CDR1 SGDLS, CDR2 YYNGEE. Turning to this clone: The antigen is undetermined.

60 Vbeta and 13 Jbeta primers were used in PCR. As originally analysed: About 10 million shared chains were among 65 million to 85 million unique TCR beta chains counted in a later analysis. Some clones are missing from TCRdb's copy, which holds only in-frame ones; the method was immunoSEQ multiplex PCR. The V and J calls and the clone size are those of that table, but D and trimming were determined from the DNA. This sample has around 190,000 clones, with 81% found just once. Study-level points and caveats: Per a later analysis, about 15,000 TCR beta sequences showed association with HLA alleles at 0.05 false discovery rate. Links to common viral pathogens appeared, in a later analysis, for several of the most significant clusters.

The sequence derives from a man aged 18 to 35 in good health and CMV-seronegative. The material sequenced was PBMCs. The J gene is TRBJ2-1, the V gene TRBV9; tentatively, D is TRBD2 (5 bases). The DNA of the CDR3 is TGTGCCAGCAGCGTGTCCAGCGGAAACAATGAGCAGTTCTTC. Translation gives CASSVSSGNNEQFF.